This is a list of T cell receptor beta chains from one sample in a study of blood T cell repertoires in COVID-19. Measured with immunoSEQ multiplex PCR; TCRdb has only the in-frame clones, and not every one. Counted here are about 80,000 clones, 70% to 90% occurring once; the ten biggest clones make up around 6.6%. Sequencing was performed on peripheral blood. Every receptor here comes from a man between 65 and 85 years old with acute or convalescent COVID-19. Each CDR3 is given with its conserved first and last residue. D genes are given only for firm matches.

d_call v_call cdr3_aa
. TRBV2 CASRQDSAYYEQYF
. TRBV24-1 CATSDPRTASPQHF
TRBD1 TRBV18 CASSPGQGSLEQYF
. TRBV6-2/TRBV6-3 CASSSSPPPSEQFF
TRBD2 TRBV24-1 CATSDFRTSGEQFF
TRBD1 TRBV6-2/TRBV6-3 CASSHDRGGNQPQHF
. TRBV3-1/TRBV3-2 CASSSIADTQYF
. TRBV7-9 CASSLSPGGDGYTF
. TRBV4-1 CASSQGPGVSYEQYF
. TRBV5-4 CASSLKSGTYEQYF
TRBD1 TRBV19 CASSIGQGESYGYTF
TRBD1 TRBV7-9 CASSPTTGYYGYTF
. TRBV7-9 CASSELGGGYGYTF
TRBD1 TRBV7-9 CASSGTGGADTEAFF
. TRBV28 CASSSYNYGYTF
. TRBV19 CASSIPSPNSPLHF
. TRBV24-1 CATSVPPSNQPQHF
. TRBV25-1 CASSDGYSGNTIYF
. TRBV18 CASSLTGNNSPLHF
. TRBV6-5 CASSYRQRGTDTQYF
. TRBV9 CASSVGTSPLYNEQFF
. TRBV11-2 CASSLSTGEKLFF
TRBD2 TRBV7-9 CASSPTGTTKTGELFF